This TCR beta chain originates from a study of memory CD4+ T cells and cytomegalovirus serostatus. Whole-study context: Donors were healthy Belgian adults, some 10 CMV seropositive and roughly 25 seronegative.

Single viable CD3+CD4+CD8-CD45RO+ cells were sorted as the memory CD4+ T cells. The authors' processing: Out-of-frame sequences were removed, leaving 2 million to 2.5 million distinct TCRbeta sequences. Sequencing used immunoSEQ multiplex PCR; TCRdb keeps in-frame clones, though not all of them. The V and J calls and clone size are taken from that table; D and trimming were inferred from the DNA. Seen here are over 35,000 clones, roughly 80% observed once, and the top ten hold around 0.99%. Study-level findings and limits: Of roughly 180 reported CMV TCRbeta sequences, 65 to 85 were found in memory CD4+ repertoires. Suggested: most of the CMV-linked TCR signature lies in CD4+ memory cells.

This clone was detected only a few times. Its antigen is undetermined. CDR3 size: 18 residues. After removal of 5 bases from V and 6 bases from J, the junction contained 21 bases not matched to a gene. In germline, CDR1 is GTSNPN, CDR2 SVGIG (reference sequence). Sequencing was done on a sample of memory CD4+ T cells from blood. The TCR was taken from an adult in good health and CMV-seronegative. The rearrangement links TRBV30 to TRBJ1-1; 10 bases fit TRBD1. The CDR3 sequence: CAWAQGKIRGQGRAEAFF. The CDR3 DNA sequence: TGTGCCTGGGCCCAGGGGAAAATCAGGGGACAGGGGAGGGCTGAAGCTTTCTTT.